The 26 T cell receptor beta chains below all came from one sample that was sequenced in a study of T-cell reconstitution after alpha-beta-depleted transplantation in children. TCRbeta library construction was performed incorporating unique molecular identifiers. TCRdb reanalysed the PCR reads using MiXCR and keeps one entry per CDR3 protein. The table records 250,000 to 300,000 distinct CDR3 sequences, almost 8% of them present only once. Overall study results and limits: Diversity and T-cell counts at one year after transplant derived mostly from new T cells.

These TCRs are of unknown antigen specificity. This material consisted of peripheral blood, taken 360 days after TCRalphabeta/CD19-depleted stem cell transplant. Receptors were obtained from a female patient between 2 and 15 years old who had a stem cell transplant for Fanconi anemia, so the T cells may come from the graft donor.

The genes are TRBV9 and TRBJ2-3, with 15 positions matching TRBD2. This CDR3 is 18 amino acids long. The germline gives CDR1 SGDLS, CDR2 YYNGEE. J gave up 1 base and V 2 bases, and 5 bases lay outside the gene matches. CDR3 sequence: CASSVEGLAGGRTDTQYF. The CDR3 DNA reads as TGTGCCAGCAGCGTCGAGGGACTAGCGGGGGGACGCACAGATACGCAGTATTTT.

There are a few counts of this clonotype. The chain employs TRBV2 and TRBJ2-1; 8 positions agree with TRBD2. The CDR3 totals 15 residues. V trimming: 2 bases; J trimming: 7 bases; junction bases outside the gene matches: 7. Germline V lookup: CDR1 SNHLY, CDR2 FYNNEI. CDR3 protein: CASSELAGGLNEQFF. Here the CDR3 DNA reads TGTGCCAGCAGTGAATTGGCGGGGGGTCTTAATGAGCAGTTCTTC.

This clonotype was counted only a few times. As DNA, the CDR3 is TGCAGTGCTAGAGATCCACTAGTGGGGCTCGAGCAGTACTTC. Translation gives CSARDPLVGLEQYF. V is TRBV20-1 and J is TRBJ2-7; either TRBD1 or TRBD2 may fit D (5 bases each). Germline V CDR1 and CDR2: DFQATT, SNEGSKA (reference sequence). The V end lost 0 bases, the J end lost 6 bases, and 15 bases lay between the germline ends. The CDR3 spans 14 residues.

V usage is TRBV18 and J usage is TRBJ1-3, with TRBD1 matching 8 bases. The CDR3 has 16 residues. Germline CDR1 and CDR2: KGHSH and LQKENI. The J segment lost 0 bases and the V segment lost 3 bases, leaving 4 bases of the junction unmatched. CDR3 sequence: CASSPNTGGSGNTIYF. The DNA for the CDR3 is TGTGCCAGCTCACCGAACACAGGGGGCTCTGGAAACACCATATATTTT.

The chain has TRBV7-3 and TRBJ2-1; no firm D call. The germline gives CDR1 SGHTA, CDR2 FQGTGA. V lost 4 bases and J 2 bases, leaving 12 bases between the germline ends. The CDR3 is made up of 15 amino acids. In DNA, the CDR3 is TGTGCCAGCAGCTCCCGGGTAGGACCCTACAATGAGCAGTTCTTC. Protein product: CASSSRVGPYNEQFF. The full variable domain, with the rest looked up from reference TRBV7-3 and TRBJ2-1, is GAGVSQTPSNKVTEKGKYVELRCDPISGHTALYWYRQSLGQGPEFLIYFQGTGAADDSGLPNDRFFAVRPEGSVSTLKIQRTERGDSAVYLCASSSRVGPYNEQFFGPGTRLTVL.

This clonotype was found a few times. V is TRBV9 and J is TRBJ2-6, with 7 bases lining up with TRBD1. Germline V gene lookup returns CDR1 SGDLS and CDR2 YYNGEE. After removal of 0 bases from V and 0 bases from J, the junction contained 3 bases not matched to a gene. This CDR3 has 17 residues. The CDR3 is CASSVGTGPSGANVLTF. CDR3 nucleotide sequence: TGTGCCAGCAGCGTAGGGACAGGCCCCTCTGGGGCCAACGTCCTGACTTTC.

This clonotype has only a few counts. The chain recombines TRBV3-1 with TRBJ2-1; the D gene is possibly TRBD2 (5 bases). Germline values: CDR1 LGHDT, CDR2 YNNKEL (reference sequence). V lost 0 bases and J lost 5, with 17 bases in between. The CDR3 spans 17 residues. CDR3 nucleotide sequence: TGTGCCAGCAGCCAAGAAAATGTGGGAGCCCTACACAATGAGCAGTTCTTC. It codes for CASSQENVGALHNEQFF.

The chain combines TRBV5-1 with TRBJ2-3; the match to TRBD1 covers 8 bases. After removal of 0 bases from V and 1 base from J, the junction contained 7 bases not matched to a gene. CDR1 SGHRS and CDR2 YFSETQ come from the germline V gene. CDR3 length: 17 residues. The CDR3, as DNA: TGCGCCAGCAGCTTGGCCGTCCGGGGACAGGGCACAGATACGCAGTATTTT. Translating gives CASSLAVRGQGTDTQYF.

On this clonotype itself: An end of the junction differs from the germline gene, which may be a read error. The chain has TRBV20-1 and TRBJ1-1; 7 nucleotides agree with TRBD1. The CDR3 has 16 amino acids. Per the germline V gene, CDR1 is DFQATT and CDR2 is SNEGSKA (reference sequence). The CDR3 coding sequence is TGCTGTGCTAGAGTCTCGGAGGAGGGGGCGCTGACTGAAGCTTTCTTT. Translating gives CCARVSEEGALTEAFF.

The chain recombines TRBV15 with TRBJ1-6, with 9 bases aligning to TRBD1. The J segment lost 8 bases and the V segment lost 5 bases, leaving 7 bases of the junction unmatched. CDR1 is LNHNV and CDR2 is YYDKDF in the germline V gene (reference sequence). The CDR3 totals 15 residues. CDR3 protein: CATSGGTGLYSPLHF. The CDR3 coding sequence is TGTGCCACCAGCGGTGGGACAGGGTTATATTCACCCCTCCACTTT.

This chain links TRBV24-1 with TRBJ2-2, with unresolved D. Per the germline V gene, CDR1 is KGHDR and CDR2 is SFDVKD. The CDR3 covers 13 residues. With 0 bases removed from V and 7 bases from J, the gap between germline ends came to 5 bases. In nucleotides, the CDR3 is TGTGCCACCAGTGATTTGGGGATCGGGGAGCTGTTTTTT. Its translation is CATSDLGIGELFF.

This clonotype was seen repeatedly, ten times or more. This chain joins TRBV29-1 and TRBJ2-2; 11 bases line up with TRBD2. The length of the CDR3 is 15 residues. Germline assignment: CDR1 SQVTM and CDR2 ANQGSEA. V was clipped by 6 bases and J by 7 bases; unmatched bases: 10. The chain's CDR3 is CSVLAGGIYGGELFF. The CDR3 DNA is TGCAGCGTCCTAGCGGGGGGAATTTATGGCGGGGAGCTGTTTTTT.

In this sample, this clonotype turned up many times. The gene calls are TRBV7-2 and TRBJ1-5, with 7 bases identical to TRBD1. From germline, CDR1 is SGHTA and CDR2 FQGNSA. Trimming cost V 6 bases and J 0 bases; bases outside gene matches: 5. This CDR3 contains 15 residues. The CDR3 loop reads CASSSGTVSNQPQHF. The CDR3 DNA sequence: TGTGCCAGCAGTTCCGGGACAGTTAGCAATCAGCCCCAGCATTTT.

This clonotype was picked up a small number of times. The gene calls are TRBV5-4 and TRBJ1-2, with D possibly matching TRBD1 (5 bases). V was shortened by 10 bases and J by 6 bases, with 22 bases between the two germline ends. Germline CDR1 SGHNT, CDR2 YYREEE (reference sequence). The CDR3 sequence is 14 residues long. In DNA form, the CDR3 reads TGTGCCGGAATCCCGTTGCCTCCACAGGATGGCTACACCTTC. Protein sequence: CAGIPLPPQDGYTF.

As concerns this clonotype: One base away lies a much larger clone, so this may be a sequencing read error. Because the CDR3 is missing its conserved closing phenylalanine or tryptophan, this is likely a read error. V gene TRBV3-1 combines with J gene TRBJ2-5; D might be TRBD2 (5 bases). Trimming removed 4 bases from V and 5 bases from J, with 8 bases in between. CDR1 is LGHDT, CDR2 YNNKEL, per germline (reference sequence). The CDR3 covers 12 residues. The DNA for the CDR3 is TGTGCCAGCAGCCGACTAAGGGAGACCCAGTACTAC. This codes for CASSRLRETQYY.

V gene TRBV5-1 combines with J gene TRBJ2-3; 9 bases align to TRBD2. V shed 2 bases, J shed 2 bases, and the junction held 6 bases outside the gene matches. The germline gives CDR1 SGHRS, CDR2 YFSETQ. This CDR3 comprises 16 residues. The CDR3 protein is CASSFISGGSTDTQYF. In DNA form, the CDR3 reads TGCGCCAGCAGCTTTATAAGCGGGGGGTCCACAGATACGCAGTATTTT.

This clonotype was detected a few times. The CDR3 region is CATPGGVTHRGEKLFF. The CDR3 DNA sequence: TGTGCCACGCCCGGGGGGGTCACCCATCGCGGTGAAAAACTGTTTTTT. The chain employs TRBV15 and TRBJ1-4, with a tentative D call TRBD1 (5 bases). V lost 9 bases and J lost 7, with 24 bases in between. The CDR3 runs to 16 residues. Germline loops: CDR1 LNHNV, CDR2 YYDKDF (reference sequence).

This clonotype was observed a few times. DNA of the CDR3: TGCGCCAGCAGCCAAGAAATGCGAGGGTACTCCTACGAGCAGTACTTC. Translating it yields CASSQEMRGYSYEQYF. The rearrangement links TRBV4-1 to TRBJ2-7; D might be TRBD2 (5 bases). This CDR3 spans 16 amino acids. Deletions cut 0 bases from V and 0 bases from J, with 12 bases between. From germline, CDR1 is MGHRA and CDR2 YSYEKL.

This clonotype was observed at least ten times. The chain carries TRBV2 and TRBJ2-2; no firm D call. Germline assignment: CDR1 SNHLY and CDR2 FYNNEI. This CDR3 contains 12 residues. V was trimmed by 6 bases and J by 5 bases, leaving 7 bases between them. This chain's CDR3 is CASRDDTGELFF. The DNA for the CDR3 is TGTGCCAGCAGGGATGATACCGGGGAGCTGTTTTTT.

The chain joins TRBV5-1 to TRBJ2-3, with 11 bases aligning to TRBD2. Germline loops: CDR1 SGHRS, CDR2 YFSETQ. V trimming: 4 bases; J trimming: 1 base; junction bases outside the gene matches: 8. There are 17 residues in the CDR3. This CDR3 is CASSAGLAGGGTDTQYF. The CDR3 bases are TGCGCCAGCAGCGCTGGGCTAGCGGGAGGTGGCACAGATACGCAGTATTTT.

This clonotype was observed many times. The CDR3 nucleotides read TGCAGCGTCTCGACAGGGGGCTGGGAGACCCAGTACTTC. Its translation is CSVSTGGWETQYF. The chain recombines TRBV29-1 with TRBJ2-5; 10 nucleotides agree with TRBD1. Germline CDR1 and CDR2: SQVTM and ANQGSEA. This CDR3 contains 13 residues. V gave up 6 bases and J gave up 5 bases; unmatched junction bases: 6.

This chain joins TRBV28 and TRBJ1-5, with a possible D match to TRBD1 (6 bases). The V gene lost 3 bases and the J gene lost 3 bases, with 12 bases spanning the gap. The CDR3 totals 15 residues. Per the germline V gene, CDR1 is MDHEN and CDR2 is SYDVKM. This chain's CDR3 is CASSFQQGLNQPQHF. The CDR3 DNA reads TGTGCCAGCAGTTTTCAACAGGGTCTCAATCAGCCCCAGCATTTT.

This chain links TRBV20-1 with TRBJ1-2; no firm D call. CDR1 and CDR2 from the germline V gene are DFQATT and SNEGSKA (reference sequence). Trimming stripped 0 bases from V and 2 bases from J, with 13 bases between. CDR3 size: 15 residues. The CDR3 loop reads CSARDHGSINYGYTF. Written as DNA, the CDR3 is TGCAGTGCTAGAGATCATGGGTCTATCAACTATGGCTACACCTTC.

Regarding this clonotype: With a much larger clone just one base away, this may be a read error. The J gene is TRBJ2-7, the V gene TRBV28, with D tentatively TRBD2 (7 bases). The CDR3 length is 16 residues. The germline V gene encodes CDR1 MDHEN and CDR2 SYDVKM. The CDR3 bases are TGTGCCTGCAGTTTTCTTGGCACAGGGAGGGCCTACGAGCAGTACTTC. As protein: CACSFLGTGRAYEQYF.

The rearrangement uses TRBV19 and TRBJ2-2, with 7 positions matching TRBD2. CDR1 LNHDA and CDR2 SQIVND come from the germline V gene (reference sequence). V was pared by 6 bases and J by 3 bases, with 10 bases of the junction left unmatched. The CDR3 sequence is 16 residues long. CDR3 in amino acids: CASSISAGEHTGELFF. CDR3 in DNA: TGTGCCAGTAGCATTAGCGCGGGGGAACACACCGGGGAGCTGTTTTTT.

This clonotype appeared many times. The chain links TRBV9 to TRBJ2-1; 12 bases are a match to TRBD2. The CDR3 totals 15 residues. From germline, CDR1 is SGDLS and CDR2 YYNGEE. With V trimmed by 3 bases and J by 3 bases, 1 base remained unmatched. This CDR3 reads CASSEGLAGYNEQFF. Written as DNA, the CDR3 is TGTGCCAGCAGCGAGGGACTAGCGGGCTACAATGAGCAGTTCTTC.